Many counts were recorded for the clone carrying this T cell receptor beta chain. The antigen remains unidentified. CDR3 length: 13 residues. Germline trimming cut 4 bases from V and 7 bases from J; bases unmatched to any gene: 2. Per the germline V gene, CDR1 is LGHDT and CDR2 is YNNKEL (reference sequence). Diagnosis rested on symptoms, serum thyroxine and TRAb, thyroid ultrasound, and orbital computed tomography. From more than 9.5 ml of fresh peripheral blood, PBMCs were isolated. This record comes from a study of T cells in Graves' hyperthyroidism and ophthalmopathy. Regions amplified from RNA transcripts were the TCR beta CDR3 regions. Primed by the HTBI set, a first-round RT-PCR was run on the TCR CDR3. One entry per CDR3 protein results from TCRdb running MiXCR on the multiplex PCR reads. The sample comprises about 380,000 distinct CDR3 sequences, approximately 17% of which are singletons, and over 35% rests with the top ten.

General study points: In the blood, most expanded thyroid clonotypes above 0.001 appeared as well.

The source is a man younger than 30 with Graves' ophthalmopathy. V gene TRBV3-1 combines with J gene TRBJ1-5; 9 nucleotides match TRBD1. The sequencing input was blood. The CDR3 here is CASSRTGGQPQHF. The CDR3 bases are TGTGCCAGCAGCCGCACAGGGGGCCAGCCCCAGCATTTT. The full variable domain, in which reference TRBV3-1 and TRBJ1-5 provide the parts outside the CDR3, is DTAVSQTPKYLVTQMGNDKSIKCEQNLGHDTMYWYKQDSKKFLKIMFSYNNKELIINETVPNRFSPKSPDKAHLNLHINSLELGDSAVYFCASSRTGGQPQHFGDGTRLSIL.